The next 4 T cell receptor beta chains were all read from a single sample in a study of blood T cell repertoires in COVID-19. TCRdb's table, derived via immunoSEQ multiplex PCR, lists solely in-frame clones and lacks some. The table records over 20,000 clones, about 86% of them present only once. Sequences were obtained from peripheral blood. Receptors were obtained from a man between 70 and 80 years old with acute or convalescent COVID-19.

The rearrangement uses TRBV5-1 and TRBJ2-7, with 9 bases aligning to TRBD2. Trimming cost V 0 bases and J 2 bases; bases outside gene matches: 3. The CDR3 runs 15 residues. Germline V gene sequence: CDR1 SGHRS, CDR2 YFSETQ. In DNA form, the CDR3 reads TGCGCCAGCAGCTTGGTGGTAGCGGGAGCCTACGAGCAGTACTTC. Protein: CASSLVVAGAYEQYF.

The chain's CDR3 is CAISELGPAGSTDTQYF. For the CDR3, the DNA is TGTGCCATCAGTGAGTTGGGGCCCGCGGGAAGCACAGATACGCAGTATTTT. The chain has TRBV10-3 and TRBJ2-3; D may be TRBD2 (6 bases). V was trimmed by 1 base and J by 0 bases, leaving 14 bases between them. Germline values: CDR1 ENHRY, CDR2 SYGVKD. CDR3 size: 17 residues.

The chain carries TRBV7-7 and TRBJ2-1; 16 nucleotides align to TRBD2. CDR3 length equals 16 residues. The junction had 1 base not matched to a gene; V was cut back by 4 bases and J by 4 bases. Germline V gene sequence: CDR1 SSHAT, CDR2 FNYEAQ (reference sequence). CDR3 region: CASSSGLAGGYNEQFF. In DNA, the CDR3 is TGTGCCAGCAGCTCGGGACTAGCGGGAGGGTACAATGAGCAGTTCTTC.

CDR3 protein: CASSRTGGNQPQHF. The CDR3 nucleotides read TGTGCCAGCAGCCGGACAGGGGGCAATCAGCCCCAGCATTTT. V is TRBV6-2 or TRBV6-3 and J is TRBJ1-5; 9 bases are a match to TRBD1. The germline V gene has CDR1 MNHEY and CDR2 SVGEGT. With 6 bases clipped from V and 2 bases from J, the junction kept 2 bases outside the gene matches. The length of the CDR3 is 14 residues.